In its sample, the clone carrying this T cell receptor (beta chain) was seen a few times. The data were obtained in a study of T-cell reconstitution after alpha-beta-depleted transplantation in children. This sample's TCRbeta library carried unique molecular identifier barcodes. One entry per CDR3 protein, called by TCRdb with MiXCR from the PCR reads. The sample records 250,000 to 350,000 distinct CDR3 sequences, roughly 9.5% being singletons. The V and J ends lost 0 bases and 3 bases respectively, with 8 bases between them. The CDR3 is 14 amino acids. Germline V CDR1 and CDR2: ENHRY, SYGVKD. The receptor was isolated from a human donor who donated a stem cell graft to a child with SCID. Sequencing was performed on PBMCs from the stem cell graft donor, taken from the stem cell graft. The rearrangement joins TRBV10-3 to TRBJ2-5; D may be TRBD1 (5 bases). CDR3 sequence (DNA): TGTGCCATCAGTGAGTCCCCAGGGAAAGAGACCCAGTACTTC. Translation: CAISESPGKETQYF.